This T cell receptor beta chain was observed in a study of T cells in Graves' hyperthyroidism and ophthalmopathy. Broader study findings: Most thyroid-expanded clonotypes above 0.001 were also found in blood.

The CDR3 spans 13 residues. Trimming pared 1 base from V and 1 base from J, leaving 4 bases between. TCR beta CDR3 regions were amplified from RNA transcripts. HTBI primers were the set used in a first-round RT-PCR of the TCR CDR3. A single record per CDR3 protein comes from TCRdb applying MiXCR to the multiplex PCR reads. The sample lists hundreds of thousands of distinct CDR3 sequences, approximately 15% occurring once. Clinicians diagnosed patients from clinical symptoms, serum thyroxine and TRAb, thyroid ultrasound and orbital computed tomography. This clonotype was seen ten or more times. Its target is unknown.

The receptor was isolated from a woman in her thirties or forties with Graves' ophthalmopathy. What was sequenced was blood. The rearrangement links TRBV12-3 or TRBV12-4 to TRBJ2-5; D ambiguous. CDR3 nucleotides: TGTGCCAGCAGTTTAGTCAGCCAAGAGACCCAGTACTTC. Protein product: CASSLVSQETQYF.